A single T cell receptor (beta chain) is shown here with its context. Its antigen is as yet unknown. From germline, CDR1 is LNHDA and CDR2 SQIVND (reference sequence). With 8 bases removed from V and 5 bases from J, the gap between germline ends came to 15 bases. The CDR3 extends over 13 amino acids. Naive-designated CD8 cells lacked CD45RO, were positively enriched for CCR7, and omitted terminally differentiated effector memory CD45RA+ cells. These data come from a study of shared clonotypes between healthy human individuals. Overall study context: Donors had three CD4 naive, three CD4 memory, two CD8 naive and one CD8 memory plate apiece. General study points: Generation probability values for non-shared clonotypes were lower than those for clonotypes shared by all four donors. About 5% of naive CD4 clonotypes were shared across four donors.

Measured with immunoSEQ multiplex PCR; TCRdb has only the in-frame clones, and not every one. The sample comprises 650,000 to 800,000 clones, 92% of which are singletons, and about a quarter rests with the top ten. The source material was naive CD8+ T cells sorted from blood. This clonotype was obtained from a young man in good health. The gene calls are TRBV19 and TRBJ1-1; perhaps TRBD1 as D (5 bases). The CDR3 DNA is TGTGCCAGTGGTTGGCAGGGAATAACTGAAGCTTTCTTT. Translated: CASGWQGITEAFF.